This note documents a single T cell receptor (beta chain) sequence. Its target is unknown. Germline assignment: CDR1 MGHRA and CDR2 YSYEKL. With 1 base removed from V and 9 bases from J, the gap between germline ends came to 18 bases. CDR3 size: 15 residues. This entry is derived from a study of long-term antiretroviral therapy in people with HIV. Study findings and constraints: HIV repertoire CDR3 lengths ranged less widely than those of controls. Even long-term ART left TRB diversity below transplant donor controls, despite gains.

At survey level, the immunoSEQ assay was run in its v3.0 version. Repertoires were generated with immunoSEQ multiplex PCR, while TCRdb's copy carries only in-frame clones and drops some. This table holds 25,000 to 30,000 clones, around four fifths found once. This chain joins TRBV4-1 and TRBJ1-2, with D perhaps TRBD1 (5 bases). The sequence came from a young man with HIV. The specimen was unsorted PBMCs, collected 1.5 years before starting antiretroviral therapy. The CDR3 DNA reads as TGCGCCAGCAGCCAAGCTCAAGGGGAGCCGAGACGCTACACCTTC. The encoded protein is CASSQAQGEPRRYTF.